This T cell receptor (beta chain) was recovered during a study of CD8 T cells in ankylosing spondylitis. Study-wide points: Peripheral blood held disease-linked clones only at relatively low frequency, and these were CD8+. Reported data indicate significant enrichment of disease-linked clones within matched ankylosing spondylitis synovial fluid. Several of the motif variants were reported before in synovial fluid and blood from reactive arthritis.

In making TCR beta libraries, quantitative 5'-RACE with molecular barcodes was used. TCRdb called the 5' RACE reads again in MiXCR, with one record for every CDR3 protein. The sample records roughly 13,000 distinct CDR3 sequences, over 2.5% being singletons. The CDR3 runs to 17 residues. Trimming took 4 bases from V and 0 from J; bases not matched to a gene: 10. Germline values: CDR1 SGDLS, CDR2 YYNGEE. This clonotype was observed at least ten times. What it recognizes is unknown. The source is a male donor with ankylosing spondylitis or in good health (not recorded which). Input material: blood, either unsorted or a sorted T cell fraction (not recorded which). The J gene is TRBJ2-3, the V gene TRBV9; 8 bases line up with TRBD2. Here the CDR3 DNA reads TGTGCCAGCAGCCCCGATTGGCCTAGCGGGAGCACAGATACGCAGTATTTT. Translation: CASSPDWPSGSTDTQYF. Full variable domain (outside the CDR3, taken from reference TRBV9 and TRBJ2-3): DSGVTQTPKHLITATGQRVTLRCSPRSGDLSVYWYQQSLDQGLQFLIQYYNGEERAKGNILERFSAQQFPDLHSELNLSSLELGDSALYFCASSPDWPSGSTDTQYFGPGTRLTVL.